Following are 9 T cell receptor beta chains from one sample sequenced in a study of cytomegalovirus exposure and HLA in healthy donors. Researchers ran the PCR with 60 Vbeta and 13 Jbeta primers. Sequencing used immunoSEQ multiplex PCR; TCRdb keeps in-frame clones, though not all of them. The table lists roughly 170,000 clones, 70% to 80% of them singletons. The sequencing input was PBMCs. Every receptor here comes from a female donor in good health and CMV-seronegative.

This clone has only one observation. The V and J genes are TRBV7-9 and TRBJ1-1; tentatively, D is TRBD1 (5 bases). The CDR3 has 14 amino acids. The germline CDR1 and CDR2 sequences are SEHNR and FQNEAQ (reference sequence). Trimming stripped 4 bases from V and 4 bases from J, with 13 bases between. The CDR3 nucleotides are TGTGCCAGCAGCTCCATTCGGGGGGGCACTGAAGCTTTCTTT. This translates into CASSSIRGGTEAFF.

This clone was recorded a few times. The chain combines TRBV30 with TRBJ1-3; D call uncertain. The CDR3 runs 13 residues. Germline loops: CDR1 GTSNPN, CDR2 SVGIG (reference sequence). V was pared by 3 bases and J by 0 bases, with 6 bases between. CDR3 sequence: CAWSPGSGNTIYF. DNA of the CDR3: TGTGCCTGGAGCCCCGGCTCTGGAAACACCATATATTTT.

This chain connects TRBV6-5 to TRBJ2-7, with D perhaps TRBD2 (5 bases). In germline, CDR1 is MNHEY, CDR2 SVGAGI. Between the trimmed V and J ends, which lost 6 bases and 2 bases, there was a span of 8 bases. CDR3 length: 12 residues. CDR3 sequence (DNA): TGTGCCAGCAGGAATAGCGCCTACGAGCAGTACTTC. Its translation is CASRNSAYEQYF.

J is TRBJ2-3 and V is TRBV18; a weak D match, TRBD2 (6 bases). V gave up 5 bases and J gave up 2 bases, with 14 bases separating them. The V gene's germline CDR1 is KGHSH and CDR2 LQKENI. The CDR3 is 15 amino acids. CDR3 bases: TGTGCCAGCTCATCCACGGCGGGGTCCACAGATACGCAGTATTTT. Translated: CASSSTAGSTDTQYF.

This clone was seen a few times. The chain is built from TRBV6-5 and TRBJ1-2, with a possible D match to TRBD1 (5 bases). CDR1 and CDR2 from the germline V gene are MNHEY and SVGAGI. The CDR3 is 16 amino acids. Trimming pared 3 bases from V and 0 bases from J, leaving 14 bases between. CDR3: CASSYRMTEANYGYTF. Written as DNA, the CDR3 is TGTGCCAGCAGTTATCGGATGACAGAGGCTAACTATGGCTACACCTTC.

This chain uses TRBV5-6 with TRBJ1-2; 7 positions match TRBD1. CDR1 and CDR2 (germline): SGHDT, YYEEEE. V was pared by 3 bases and J by 6 bases, with 8 bases of the junction left unmatched. The CDR3 spans 14 residues. As DNA, the CDR3 is TGTGCCAGCAGCTCGAATGACAGGGAGGATGGCTACACCTTC. Encoded protein: CASSSNDREDGYTF. Full variable domain (missing parts from reference TRBV5-6 and TRBJ1-2): DAGVTQSPTHLIKTRGQQVTLRCSPKSGHDTVSWYQQALGQGPQFIFQYYEEEERQRGNFPDRFSGHQFPNYSSELNVNALLLGDSALYLCASSSNDREDGYTFGSGTRLTVV.

The chain carries TRBV5-1 and TRBJ2-5, with TRBD2 identical over 10 bases. With 4 bases clipped from V and 5 bases from J, the junction kept 11 bases outside the gene matches. This CDR3 is built from 16 residues. Germline lookup yields CDR1 SGHRS and CDR2 YFSETQ. For the CDR3, the DNA is TGCGCCAGCAGCCGGAGCGGGAGGGCCCACGGGGAGACCCAGTACTTC. The encoded protein is CASSRSGRAHGETQYF.

This clone turned up a few times. In DNA form, the CDR3 reads TGTGCCAGCACCCCACAACTAGCGGGACCCACAGATACGCAGTATTTT. It codes for CASTPQLAGPTDTQYF. The chain joins TRBV2 to TRBJ2-3, with 10 bases that match TRBD2. Germline CDR1 SNHLY, CDR2 FYNNEI. This CDR3 has 16 residues. J was trimmed by 2 bases and V by 7 bases; bases with no gene match: 9.

The gene calls are TRBV30 and TRBJ2-7, with D uncertain. From germline, CDR1 is GTSNPN and CDR2 SVGIG (reference sequence). V was cut by 1 base and J by 2 bases, with 6 bases left in between. The CDR3 is 12 amino acids. This CDR3 is CAWSGAPYEQYF. The CDR3 DNA reads as TGTGCCTGGAGTGGGGCCCCCTACGAGCAGTACTTC.